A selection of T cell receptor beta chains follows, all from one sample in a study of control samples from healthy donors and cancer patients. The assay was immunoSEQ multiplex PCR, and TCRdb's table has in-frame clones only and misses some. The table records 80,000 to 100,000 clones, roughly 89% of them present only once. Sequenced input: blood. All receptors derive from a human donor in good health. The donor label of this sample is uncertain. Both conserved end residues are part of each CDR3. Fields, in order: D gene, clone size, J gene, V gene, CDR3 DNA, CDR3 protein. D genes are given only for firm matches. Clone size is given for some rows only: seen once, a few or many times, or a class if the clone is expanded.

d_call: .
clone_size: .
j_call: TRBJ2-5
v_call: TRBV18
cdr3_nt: TGTGCCAGCTCACCTACTCACAGGGCTCAAGAGACCCAGTACTTC
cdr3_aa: CASSPTHRAQETQYF

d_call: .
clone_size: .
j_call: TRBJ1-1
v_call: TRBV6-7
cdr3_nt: TGTGCCAGCAGTTACTCGAACCCCCTCCAAGCTTTCTTT
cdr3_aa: CASSYSNPLQAFF

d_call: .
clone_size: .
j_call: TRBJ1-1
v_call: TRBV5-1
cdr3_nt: TGCGCCAGCAGGTCTGGGGCAATGAACACTGAAGCTTTCTTT
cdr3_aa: CASRSGAMNTEAFF

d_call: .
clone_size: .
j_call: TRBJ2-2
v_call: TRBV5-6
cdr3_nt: TGTGCCAGCAGCTTGGCAGGGGTTAACACCGGGGAGCTGTTTTTT
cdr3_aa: CASSLAGVNTGELFF

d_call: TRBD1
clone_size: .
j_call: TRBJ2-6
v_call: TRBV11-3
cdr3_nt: TGTGCCAGCAGCTCCGGACAGGGGAGCTCTGGGGCCAACGTCCTGACTTTC
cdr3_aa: CASSSGQGSSGANVLTF

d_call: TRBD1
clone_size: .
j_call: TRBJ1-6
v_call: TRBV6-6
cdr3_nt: TGTGCCAGCAGTCGGTACGGGACAGGATTACTCTCCTATAATTCACCCCTCCACTTT
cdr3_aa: CASSRYGTGLLSYNSPLHF

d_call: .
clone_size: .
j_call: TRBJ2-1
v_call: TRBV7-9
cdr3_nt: TGTGCCAGCAGCCCGCGGGTAGTTTACAATGAGCAGTTCTTC
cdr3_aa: CASSPRVVYNEQFF

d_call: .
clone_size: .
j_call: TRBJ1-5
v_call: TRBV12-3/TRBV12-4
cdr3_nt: TGTGCCAGCAGTTTAGCTGGGGCCGTCCATTTT
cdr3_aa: CASSLAGAVHF

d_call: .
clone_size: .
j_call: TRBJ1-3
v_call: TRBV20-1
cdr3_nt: TGCAGTGCTAGTACAGATACTGGAAACACCATATATTTT
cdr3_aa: CSASTDTGNTIYF

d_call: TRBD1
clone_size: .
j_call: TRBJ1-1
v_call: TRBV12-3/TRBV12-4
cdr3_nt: TGTGCCACTTTGGACAGGATGACTGAAGCTTTCTTT
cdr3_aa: CATLDRMTEAFF

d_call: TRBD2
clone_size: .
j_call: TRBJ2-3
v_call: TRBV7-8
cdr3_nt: TGTGCCAGCAGCTTAGATACTAGCGGTTTTAGGTATTTT
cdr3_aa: CASSLDTSGFRYF

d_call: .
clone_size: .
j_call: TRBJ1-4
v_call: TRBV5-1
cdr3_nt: TGCGCCAACCGAAATCAAGACATTGTCGGACGCGAAAAACTGTTTTTT
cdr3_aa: CANRNQDIVGREKLFF

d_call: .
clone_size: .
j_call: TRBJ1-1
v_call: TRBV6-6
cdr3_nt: TGTGCCAGCAGCTCAACTACAGGGACTGAAGCTTTCTTT
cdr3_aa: CASSSTTGTEAFF

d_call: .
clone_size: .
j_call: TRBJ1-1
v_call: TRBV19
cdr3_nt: TGTGCCAGTAGTATAGCATCTGGGAACACTGAAGCTTTCTTT
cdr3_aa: CASSIASGNTEAFF

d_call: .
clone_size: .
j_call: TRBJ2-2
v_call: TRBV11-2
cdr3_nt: TGTGCCAGCAGCTTACCAGGGGGGACCGGGGAGCTGTTTTTT
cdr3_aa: CASSLPGGTGELFF

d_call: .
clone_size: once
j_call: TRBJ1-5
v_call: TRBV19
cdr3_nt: TGTGCCAGTAAGACGAGGGTACACAATCAGCCCCAGCATTTT
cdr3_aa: CASKTRVHNQPQHF

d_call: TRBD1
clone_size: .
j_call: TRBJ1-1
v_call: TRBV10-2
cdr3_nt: TGCGCCAGCAGTCTGAGGGGGCGAACTGAAGCTTTCTTT
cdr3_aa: CASSLRGRTEAFF

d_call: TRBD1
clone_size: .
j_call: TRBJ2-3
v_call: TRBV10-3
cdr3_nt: TGTGCCATGGGGACAGGGCCTGGGGATACGCAGTATTTT
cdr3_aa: CAMGTGPGDTQYF

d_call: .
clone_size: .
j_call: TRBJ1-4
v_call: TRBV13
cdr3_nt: TGTGCCAGCAGCTTAGCGACAGCAACTAATGAAAAACTGTTTTTT
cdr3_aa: CASSLATATNEKLFF

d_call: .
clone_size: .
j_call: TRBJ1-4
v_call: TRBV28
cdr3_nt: TGTGCCAGCAGACCCAGGGCTGAGGATGAAAAACTGTTTTTT
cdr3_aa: CASRPRAEDEKLFF

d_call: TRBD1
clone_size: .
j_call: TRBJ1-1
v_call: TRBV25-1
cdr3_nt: TGTGCCAGCAGTGGCTCGACAGGGGGTGAAGACACTGAAGCTTTCTTT
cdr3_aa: CASSGSTGGEDTEAFF

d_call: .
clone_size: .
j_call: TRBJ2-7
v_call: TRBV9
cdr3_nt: TGTGCCAGCAGCCCCCTGTGGCAGACCTCCTACGAGCAGTACTTC
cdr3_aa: CASSPLWQTSYEQYF

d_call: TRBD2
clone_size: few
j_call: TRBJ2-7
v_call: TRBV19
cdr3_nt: TGTGCCAGTAGCCGATCGGGGGGGCTTCCCTCCTACGAGCAGTACTTC
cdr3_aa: CASSRSGGLPSYEQYF

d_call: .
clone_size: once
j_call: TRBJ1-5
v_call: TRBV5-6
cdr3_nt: TGTGCCAGCAGCTTCGGAGCTAATCAGCCCCAGCATTTT
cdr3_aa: CASSFGANQPQHF

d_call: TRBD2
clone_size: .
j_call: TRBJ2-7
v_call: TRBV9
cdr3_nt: TGTGCCAGCAGCGCCGGAAGAGCGGGGGAACTCTACGAGCAGTACTTC
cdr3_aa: CASSAGRAGELYEQYF

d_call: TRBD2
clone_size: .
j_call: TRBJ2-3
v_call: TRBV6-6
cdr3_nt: TGTGCCAGCAGGACGACTAGCGGGGACACAGATACGCAGTATTTT
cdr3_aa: CASRTTSGDTDTQYF

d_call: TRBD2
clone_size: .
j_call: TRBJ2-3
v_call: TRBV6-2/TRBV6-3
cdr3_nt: TGTGCCAGCAGTTCCCCGGGACTAGCGGGGATCGACACGCAGTATTTT
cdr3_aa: CASSSPGLAGIDTQYF

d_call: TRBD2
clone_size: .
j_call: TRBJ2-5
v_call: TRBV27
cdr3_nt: TGTGCCAGCAGTCCATTCCGTCTAGCGGGGGAGAAAGAGACCCAGTACTTC
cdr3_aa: CASSPFRLAGEKETQYF

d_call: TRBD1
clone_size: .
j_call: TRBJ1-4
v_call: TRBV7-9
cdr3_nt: TGTGCCAGCAGCCTCCTCGACAGGGTTGCAACTAATGAAAAACTGTTTTTT
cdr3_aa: CASSLLDRVATNEKLFF

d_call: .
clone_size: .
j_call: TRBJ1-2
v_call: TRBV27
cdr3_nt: TGTGCCAGCAGTTTAAGGAGTCTGGGGAACTATGGCTACACCTTC
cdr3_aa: CASSLRSLGNYGYTF

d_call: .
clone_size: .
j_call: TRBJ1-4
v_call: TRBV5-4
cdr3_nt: TGTGCCAGCAGCTTGCTGGGGATGCGAGAAAAACTGTTTTTT
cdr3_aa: CASSLLGMREKLFF

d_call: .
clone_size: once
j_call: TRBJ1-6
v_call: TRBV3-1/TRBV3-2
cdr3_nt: TGTGCCAGCAGCCAAGTGGGAAGCTCCTATAATTCACCCCTCCACTTT
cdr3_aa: CASSQVGSSYNSPLHF

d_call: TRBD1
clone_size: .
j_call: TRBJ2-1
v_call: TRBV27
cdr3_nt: TGTGCCAGCAGGGGGGACAGACAAAGAAGAAATGAGCAGTTCTTC
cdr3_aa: CASRGDRQRRNEQFF

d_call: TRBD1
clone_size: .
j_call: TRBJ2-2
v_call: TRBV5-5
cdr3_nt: TGTGCCAGCAGCTTGTTGACAGGGTTACCCACCGGGGAGCTGTTTTTT
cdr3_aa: CASSLLTGLPTGELFF

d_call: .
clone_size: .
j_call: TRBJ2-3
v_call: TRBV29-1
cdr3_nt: TGCAGCGTTGACGGGAGCACAGATACGCAGTATTTT
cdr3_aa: CSVDGSTDTQYF

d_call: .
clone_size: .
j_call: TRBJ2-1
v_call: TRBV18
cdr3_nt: TGTGCCAGCTCGTCCGACCAAGGAGAGATGGGGTTCTTC
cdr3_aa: CASSSDQGEMGFF

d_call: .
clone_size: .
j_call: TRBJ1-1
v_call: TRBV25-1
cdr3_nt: TGTGCCAGCAGTGGATCGGGACACGGTAACACTGAAGCTTTCTTT
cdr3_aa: CASSGSGHGNTEAFF

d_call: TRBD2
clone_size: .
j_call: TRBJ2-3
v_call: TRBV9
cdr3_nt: TGTGCCAGCAGCGCAAGCTCCGTAGCGGGGGGGGCTTATACGCAGTATTTT
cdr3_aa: CASSASSVAGGAYTQYF

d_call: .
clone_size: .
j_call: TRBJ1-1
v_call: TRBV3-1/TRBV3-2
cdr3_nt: TGTGCCAGCAGCCAAGGTGCCGGGAGCAACACTGAAGCTTTCTTT
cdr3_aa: CASSQGAGSNTEAFF

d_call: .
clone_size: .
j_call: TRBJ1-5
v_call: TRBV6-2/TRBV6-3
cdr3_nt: TGTGCCAGCAGTTACCCACAAGTTCAGCCCCAGCATTTT
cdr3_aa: CASSYPQVQPQHF

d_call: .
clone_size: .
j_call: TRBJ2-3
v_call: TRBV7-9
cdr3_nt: TGTGCCAGCAGCCAGAGGTGGGGCACAGATACGCAGTATTTT
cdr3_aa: CASSQRWGTDTQYF

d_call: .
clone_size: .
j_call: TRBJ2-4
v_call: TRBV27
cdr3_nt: TGTGCCAGCAGTTTCAGGGGGGTAGCCAAAAACATTCAGTACTTC
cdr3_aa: CASSFRGVAKNIQYF

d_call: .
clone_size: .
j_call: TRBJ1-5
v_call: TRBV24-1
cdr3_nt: TGTGCCACCAGTGATTTTCGGCCCGGTTATAGCAATCAGCCCCAGCATTTT
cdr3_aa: CATSDFRPGYSNQPQHF

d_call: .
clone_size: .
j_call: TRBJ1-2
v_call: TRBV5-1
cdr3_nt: TGCGCCAGCAGCTTGGGTCCCCAAGGCTATGGCTACACCTTC
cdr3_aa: CASSLGPQGYGYTF

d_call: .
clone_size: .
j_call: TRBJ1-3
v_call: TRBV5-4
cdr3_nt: TGTGCCAGCAGCTTGGGGGGTATCCCGAGCTCTGGAAACACCATATATTTT
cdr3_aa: CASSLGGIPSSGNTIYF

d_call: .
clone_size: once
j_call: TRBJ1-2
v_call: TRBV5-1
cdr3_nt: TGCGCCAGCAGCTTGGAGTGGGCATCCGAGGCCCGAGGCTACACCTTC
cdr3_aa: CASSLEWASEARGYTF

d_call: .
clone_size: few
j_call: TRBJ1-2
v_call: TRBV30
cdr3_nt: TGTGCCTGGACCCAATCGGAGGGCCAGGGCTACACCTTC
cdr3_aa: CAWTQSEGQGYTF

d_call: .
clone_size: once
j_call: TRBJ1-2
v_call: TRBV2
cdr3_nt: TGTGCCAGCAGTGTTCTTTCCGGGGAGGGTGGCTACACCTTC
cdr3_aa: CASSVLSGEGGYTF

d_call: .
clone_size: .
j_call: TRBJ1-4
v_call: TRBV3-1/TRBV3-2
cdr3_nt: TGTGCCAGCAGCCATAGGCAGGTGAATGAAAAACTGTTTTTT
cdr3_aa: CASSHRQVNEKLFF

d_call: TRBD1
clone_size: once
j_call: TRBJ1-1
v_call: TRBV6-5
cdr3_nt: TGTGCCAGCGGGATCCTACAGGGGCATGAAGCTTTCTTT
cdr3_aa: CASGILQGHEAFF

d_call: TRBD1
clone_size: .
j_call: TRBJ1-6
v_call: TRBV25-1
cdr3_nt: TGTGCCAGCACTACAACAGGGGTTGAGTTCTCACCCCTCCACTTT
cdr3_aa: CASTTTGVEFSPLHF

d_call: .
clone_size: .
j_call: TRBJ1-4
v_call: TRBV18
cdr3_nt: TGTGCCAGCTCACCACCCGGTTCTACTAATGAAAAACTGTTTTTT
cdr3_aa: CASSPPGSTNEKLFF

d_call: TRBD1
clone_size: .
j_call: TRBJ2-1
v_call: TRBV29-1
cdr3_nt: TGCAGCGCGGCACTCACAGGGGGGAATGAGCAGTTCTTC
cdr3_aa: CSAALTGGNEQFF

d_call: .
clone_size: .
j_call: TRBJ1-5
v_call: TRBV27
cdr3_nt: TGTGCCAGCAGTACCGCCGGGGATAGCAATCAGCCCCAGCATTTT
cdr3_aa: CASSTAGDSNQPQHF

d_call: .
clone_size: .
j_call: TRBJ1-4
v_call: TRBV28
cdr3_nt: TGTGCCAGCCCCGAAGGGACTGCAACTAATGAAAAACTGTTTTTT
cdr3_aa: CASPEGTATNEKLFF

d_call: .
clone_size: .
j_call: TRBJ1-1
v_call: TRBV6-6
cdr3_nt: TGTGCCAGCAACGAGTTCACTGAAGCTTTCTTT
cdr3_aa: CASNEFTEAFF

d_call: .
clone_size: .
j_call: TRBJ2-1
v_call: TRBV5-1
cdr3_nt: TGCGCCAGCAGCTTGGATGGGCTTTACAATGAGCAGTTCTTC
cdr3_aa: CASSLDGLYNEQFF

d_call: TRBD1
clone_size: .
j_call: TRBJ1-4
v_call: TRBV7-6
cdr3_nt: TGTGCCAGCAGCTCAACCGGGACAGGGAATGAAAAACTGTTTTTT
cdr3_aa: CASSSTGTGNEKLFF

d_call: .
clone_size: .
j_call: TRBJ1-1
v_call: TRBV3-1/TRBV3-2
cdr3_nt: TGTGCCAGCAGCCGAAACCCCTTTTACACGAACGGGGACACTGAAGCTTTCTTT
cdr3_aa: CASSRNPFYTNGDTEAFF

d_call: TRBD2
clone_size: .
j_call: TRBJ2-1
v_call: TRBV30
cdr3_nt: TGTGCCTGGAGTGTACCACTAGCGGCTCGGTACAATGAGCAGTTCTTC
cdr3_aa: CAWSVPLAARYNEQFF